Listed here are 21 T cell receptor beta chains from one sample, sequenced in a study of blood T cell repertoires in COVID-19. Measured with immunoSEQ multiplex PCR; TCRdb has only the in-frame clones, and not every one. Of some 64,000 clones in the sample, nearly 90% were seen once. The sequencing sample was made of peripheral blood. Every receptor here comes from a man between 65 and 85 years old with acute or convalescent COVID-19.

V and J are TRBV7-8 and TRBJ1-3; a weak D match, TRBD1 (6 bases). CDR3 length: 15 amino acids. Per the germline V gene, CDR1 is SGHVS and CDR2 is FQNEAQ. Trimming pared 5 bases from V and 3 bases from J, leaving 14 bases between. The CDR3 here is CASSHRGANGNTIYF. The CDR3 bases are TGTGCCAGCAGCCATCGGGGGGCGAATGGAAACACCATATATTTT.

In its sample, this clone was seen a few times. The genes are TRBV5-4 and TRBJ1-2; 7 bases line up with TRBD1. The CDR3 contains 12 residues. The V gene end was trimmed by 2 bases and the J gene end by 6 bases; junction bases not matched to a gene: 1. Germline lookup yields CDR1 SGHNT and CDR2 YYREEE (reference sequence). The CDR3: CASSLGGDGYTF. The CDR3 region has the DNA TGTGCCAGCAGCTTAGGGGGCGATGGCTACACCTTC.

This chain joins TRBV24-1 and TRBJ2-2; D is perhaps TRBD2 (6 bases). V lost 2 bases and J lost 2, with 14 bases in between. The germline V gene encodes CDR1 KGHDR and CDR2 SFDVKD. The CDR3 contains 17 residues. CDR3 nucleotide sequence: TGTGCCACCAGTGATTCCGTGATGGGGGGAAACACCGGGGAGCTGTTTTTT. This translates into CATSDSVMGGNTGELFF.

The chain is built from TRBV28 and TRBJ2-1; possibly TRBD1 for D (5 bases). This CDR3 comprises 11 residues. Trimming removed 6 bases at V and 8 bases at J, with 8 bases between. CDR1 and CDR2 from the germline V gene are MDHEN and SYDVKM. The CDR3 DNA reads TGTGCCAGCAGCCCCAGGGATGAGCAGTTCTTC. Translating gives CASSPRDEQFF.

The chain joins TRBV10-3 to TRBJ1-3; D is perhaps TRBD1 (5 bases). V lost 4 bases, J lost 0 bases, and 16 bases lay in between. From germline, CDR1 is ENHRY and CDR2 SYGVKD. The CDR3 runs 17 residues. CDR3 loop: CAISASGRGYSGNTIYF. The CDR3 DNA is TGTGCCATCAGTGCCTCGGGGAGGGGCTACTCTGGAAACACCATATATTTT.

The chain carries TRBV6-5 and TRBJ2-1; D gene ambiguous. V was cut by 3 bases and J by 1 base, with 7 bases left in between. The CDR3 consists of 14 residues. Germline V gives CDR1 MNHEY, CDR2 SVGAGI. The CDR3 reads CASSYQASYNEQFF. The DNA for the CDR3 is TGTGCCAGCAGTTATCAGGCTTCCTACAATGAGCAGTTCTTC.

The chain links TRBV29-1 to TRBJ2-5; D ambiguous. From germline, CDR1 is SQVTM and CDR2 ANQGSEA. There are 13 residues in the CDR3. The ends were cut back, 4 bases at V and 5 bases at J, with 14 bases in the middle. DNA for the CDR3: TGCAGCGTTGGTCGCAGGCTTGGGGAGACCCAGTACTTC. Translation: CSVGRRLGETQYF.

CDR3 nucleotides: TGCGCCAGCAGCTTCCTCGGACAGGGGGCTTCCTACGAGCAGTACTTC. Protein product: CASSFLGQGASYEQYF. The chain recombines TRBV5-1 with TRBJ2-7; 11 positions match TRBD1. The ends lost 2 bases at V and 1 base at J; junction bases unmatched: 5. Germline CDR1 SGHRS, CDR2 YFSETQ. The CDR3 is 16 residues long.

This clone appeared once. This chain connects TRBV9 to TRBJ2-1; a weak D match, TRBD2 (6 bases). CDR1 SGDLS and CDR2 YYNGEE come from the germline V gene. Trimming removed 3 bases from V and 0 bases from J, with 10 bases in between. The CDR3 is 15 residues long. In nucleotides, the CDR3 is TGTGCCAGCAGCGCGACTAGGTTCTCCTACAATGAGCAGTTCTTC. It yields the protein CASSATRFSYNEQFF.

V and J are TRBV2 and TRBJ1-2, with a tentative D call TRBD1 (6 bases). The CDR3 is made up of 12 amino acids. The V and J ends lost 3 bases and 8 bases respectively, with 10 bases between them. In germline, CDR1 is SNHLY, CDR2 FYNNEI. The CDR3 is CASSEKGTGYTF. Written as DNA, the CDR3 is TGTGCCAGCAGTGAGAAAGGGACAGGCTACACCTTC.

By share, this clone counts as medium-sized. The rearrangement joins TRBV7-6 to TRBJ2-5, with no clear D. CDR3 length: 16 residues. V lost 4 bases and J lost 7, with 22 bases in between. Germline V gene sequence: CDR1 SGHVS, CDR2 FNYEAQ. For the CDR3, the DNA is TGTGCCAGCAGCTCCCCGGAGTCAGCGTCTCATGGGACCCAGTACTTC. Translating it yields CASSSPESASHGTQYF. The entire variable domain, with the rest obtained from reference TRBV7-6 and TRBJ2-5, is as follows: GAGVSQSPRYKVTKRGQDVALRCDPISGHVSLYWYRQALGQGPEFLTYFNYEAQQDKSGLPNDRFSAERPEGSISTLTIQRTEQRDSAMYRCASSSPESASHGTQYFGPGTRLLVL.

This clone is a singleton in its sample. The V call is TRBV4-1, the J call TRBJ2-5; D uncertain. Germline CDR1 reads MGHRA; CDR2 reads YSYEKL. The CDR3 extends over 13 amino acids. Trimming took off 5 bases at V and 9 bases at J, with 16 bases between the two ends. The CDR3 nucleotides read TGCGCCAGCAGCGGAGCTTACCCGTGGGCCCAGTACTTC. Encoded protein: CASSGAYPWAQYF.

The chain has TRBV19 and TRBJ1-5; the D is unclear. The ends were cut back, 7 bases at V and 1 base at J, with 14 bases in the middle. This CDR3 is built from 15 residues. Germline-derived CDR1 and CDR2 are LNHDA and SQIVND (reference sequence). The CDR3, as DNA: TGTGCCAGTATGCCCCATATCAGGAGCAATCAGCCCCAGCATTTT. This codes for CASMPHIRSNQPQHF.

In its sample, this clone was seen once. The J gene is TRBJ2-7, the V gene TRBV6-5, with 7 bases identical to TRBD1. In germline, CDR1 is MNHEY, CDR2 SVGAGI. V gave up 7 bases and J gave up 3 bases; unmatched junction bases: 9. The CDR3 runs to 14 residues. As DNA, the CDR3 is TGTGCCAGCAAAGAGGACAGGCTAAACTACGAGCAGTACTTC. This translates into CASKEDRLNYEQYF.

The CDR3 sequence: CASSYSLAALGDTQYF. In nucleotides, the CDR3 is TGTGCCAGCAGTTACTCACTAGCCGCTTTGGGAGATACGCAGTATTTT. The chain combines TRBV6-5 with TRBJ2-3; TRBD2 might be the D (6 bases). The V end was cut by 0 bases, the J end by 5 bases, with 15 bases between. CDR3 length equals 16 residues. Germline CDR1 is MNHEY and CDR2 is SVGAGI.

CDR3 in DNA: TGCAGCGTGGGAAATGTACGGACAGGGGGCTCCTACAATGAGCAGTTCTTC. Protein sequence: CSVGNVRTGGSYNEQFF. The chain recombines TRBV29-1 with TRBJ2-1; 10 bases fit TRBD1. V lost 6 bases, J lost 0 bases, and 11 bases stayed unmatched. CDR1 and CDR2 from the germline V gene are SQVTM and ANQGSEA. CDR3 size: 17 residues.

The chain joins TRBV10-3 to TRBJ1-2; D perhaps matches TRBD1 (6 bases). Germline CDR1 ENHRY, CDR2 SYGVKD. The CDR3 totals 14 residues. V dropped 10 bases and J dropped 5 bases, with 20 bases sitting between them. CDR3 DNA sequence: TGTGCCACCCGATCAGAGACAGGCGATTATGGCTACACCTTC. It is translated as CATRSETGDYGYTF.

This clone was recorded once. The rearrangement links TRBV7-3 to TRBJ2-3; D is possibly TRBD2 (6 bases). The CDR3 consists of 14 residues. Trimming stripped 5 bases from V and 1 base from J, with 10 bases between. Germline assignment: CDR1 SGHTA and CDR2 FQGTGA. Here the CDR3 DNA reads TGTGCCAGCAGCGGGGGACTCGGCACAGATACGCAGTATTTT. As protein: CASSGGLGTDTQYF.

The V gene is TRBV19, the J gene TRBJ1-1; 7 bases align to TRBD1. Germline loops: CDR1 LNHDA, CDR2 SQIVND (reference sequence). V shed 8 bases, J shed 0 bases, and the junction held 9 bases outside the gene matches. There are 15 residues in the CDR3. The CDR3 here is CASRHRQGLNTEAFF. In DNA, the CDR3 is TGTGCCAGTCGGCACCGACAGGGCTTGAACACTGAAGCTTTCTTT.

The chain employs TRBV5-4 and TRBJ1-6, with D unclear. Trimming left V 3 bases short and J 6 bases short, with 13 bases between. This CDR3 contains 15 residues. The germline gives CDR1 SGHNT, CDR2 YYREEE (reference sequence). CDR3 nucleotide sequence: TGTGCCAGCAGCTCAGAGGGAACTGTTAATTCACCCCTCCACTTT. It codes for CASSSEGTVNSPLHF.

The chain has TRBV18 and TRBJ1-2; TRBD1 matches 9 bases. Per the germline V gene, CDR1 is KGHSH and CDR2 is LQKENI. The CDR3 extends over 17 amino acids. V was clipped by 0 bases and J by 6 bases; unmatched bases: 11. CDR3 in amino acids: CASSPPSQQHRGHGYTF. The CDR3 region has the DNA TGTGCCAGCTCACCACCATCACAACAACACAGGGGGCATGGCTACACCTTC.